One sample yielded the 4 T cell receptor beta chains listed below, sequenced in a study of regulatory T cells in long-lasting Graves disease. Time point indicated: newly diagnosed GD, antithyroid drugs for less than 3 months. There was RNA extracted from PBMCs, and the TCR library was made from it. In building TCR beta libraries, iRepertoire HTBI primers were used together with Arm-PCR of CDR3 regions. TCRdb ran MiXCR on the multiplex PCR reads and lists one entry per CDR3 protein. The table includes around 400,000 distinct CDR3 sequences, roughly a sixth detected once. This material consisted of peripheral blood mononuclear cells (PBMCs), taken at new diagnosis, from a patient treated with antithyroid drugs. All receptors derive from a female donor with Graves disease.

This clonotype has ten or more counts. J is TRBJ1-2 and V is TRBV19; TRBD1 matches 7 bases. This CDR3 region has 14 residues. J was trimmed by 0 bases and V by 3 bases; bases with no gene match: 1. The germline V gene encodes CDR1 LNHDA and CDR2 SQIVND (reference sequence). The CDR3 here is CASSIGTANYGYTF. Here the CDR3 DNA reads TGTGCCAGTAGTATCGGGACAGCTAACTATGGCTACACCTTC.

In its sample, this clonotype was seen a few times. The chain has TRBV12-5 and TRBJ1-1, with D unresolved. Germline assignment: CDR1 LGHNT and CDR2 FRNRAP. The V and J ends lost 1 base and 0 bases respectively, with 6 bases between them. This CDR3 has 14 amino acids. The CDR3 nucleotides read TGTGCTAGTGGTTTGGCACATATGAACACTGAAGCTTTCTTT. Translated: CASGLAHMNTEAFF.

The sample holds a few counts of this clonotype. The CDR3 spells CASTPGDSPLHF. The CDR3 DNA sequence: TGTGCCAGCACCCCCGGGGATTCACCCCTCCACTTT. The gene calls are TRBV2 and TRBJ1-6; no firm D call. The V end lost 7 bases, the J end lost 8 bases, and 9 bases lay between the germline ends. CDR3 length: 12 amino acids. The germline gives CDR1 SNHLY, CDR2 FYNNEI.

This clonotype was counted ten times or more. The chain has TRBV12-3 or TRBV12-4 and TRBJ1-1; 7 bases agree with TRBD1. J lost 8 bases, V lost 3 bases, and 6 bases had no gene match. This CDR3 comprises 13 residues. The CDR3 spells CASSLGTVDEAFF. Here the CDR3 DNA reads TGTGCCAGCAGTTTGGGGACAGTTGACGAAGCTTTCTTT.